These 11 T cell receptor beta chains share one sample of origin, sequenced in a study of T cells in Graves' hyperthyroidism and ophthalmopathy. The CDR3 regions of TCR beta were amplified from RNA transcripts. The HTBI primer set was used in a first-round RT-PCR of the TCR CDR3. TCRdb reprocessed the multiplex PCR reads with MiXCR, giving one entry per CDR3 protein. The table lists hundreds of thousands of distinct CDR3 sequences, 13% to 15% of them singletons. Sequenced: blood. The receptor source for this set is a woman between 18 and 29 years old with Graves' hyperthyroidism.

The chain recombines TRBV6-1 with TRBJ2-1; 7 nucleotides match TRBD2. There are 14 residues in the CDR3. J lost 15 bases, V lost 3 bases, and 14 bases had no gene match. Looked up from germline, CDR1 is MNHNS and CDR2 is SASEGT. This CDR3 reads CASSDFPSWRESFF. Here the CDR3 DNA reads TGTGCCAGCAGTGACTTTCCAAGTTGGCGGGAGTCGTTCTTC.

This clonotype has ten or more counts. V and J are TRBV28 and TRBJ1-1, with D maybe TRBD1 (6 bases). Between the trimmed V and J ends, which lost 7 bases and 7 bases, there was a span of 13 bases. Germline assignment: CDR1 MDHEN and CDR2 SYDVKM. This CDR3 is built from 12 residues. The DNA for the CDR3 is TGTGCCAGCACCTCGGGGGCCCGTGAAGCTTTCTTT. Translated: CASTSGAREAFF. Combining the CDR3 with reference TRBV28 and TRBJ1-1 gives the whole variable domain DVKVTQSSRYLVKRTGEKVFLECVQDMDHENMFWYRQDPGLGLRLIYFSYDVKMKEKGDIPEGYSVSREKKERFSLILESASTNQTSMYLCASTSGAREAFFGQGTRLTVV.

The chain combines TRBV5-6 with TRBJ1-3, with 9 bases aligning to TRBD1. Germline V CDR1 and CDR2: SGHDT, YYEEEE. V lost 4 bases, J lost 8 bases, and 10 bases stayed unmatched. The CDR3 is made up of 15 amino acids. CDR3 DNA sequence: TGTGCCAGCAGCGCCCAAACAGGGGGCCTAGACACCATATATTTT. As protein: CASSAQTGGLDTIYF.

In its sample, this clonotype was seen many times. The chain links TRBV24-1 to TRBJ2-5; D unclear. There are 14 residues in the CDR3. V shed 1 base and J shed 4 bases, with 9 bases lying between them. Germline loops: CDR1 KGHDR, CDR2 SFDVKD. In DNA, the CDR3 is TGTGCCACCAGTGATTTAAGGCGACCAGAGACCCAGTACTTC. Protein sequence: CATSDLRRPETQYF.

Notes on this clonotype: Possible read error: a much larger clone is one base away. The rearrangement joins TRBV7-3 to TRBJ2-5; tentatively, D is TRBD2 (5 bases). The CDR3 totals 14 residues. Germline V lookup: CDR1 SGHTA, CDR2 FQGTGA. V lost 3 bases, J lost 6 bases, and 14 bases lay in between. CDR3 sequence: CASSFGLNAKTQYF. Here the CDR3 DNA reads TGTGCCAGCAGCTTCGGACTCAACGCAAAGACCCAGTACTTC.

This clonotype has at least ten counts. The chain combines TRBV12-3 or TRBV12-4 with TRBJ1-1; D is unresolved. V was trimmed by 5 bases and J by 11 bases, leaving 21 bases between them. The CDR3 runs to 14 residues. The CDR3 spells CASSQQLGSGWAFF. DNA for the CDR3: TGTGCCAGCAGTCAACAATTGGGGTCGGGCTGGGCTTTCTTT.

This clonotype was picked up many times. The chain employs TRBV7-9 and TRBJ2-5; 7 positions agree with TRBD2. V dropped 5 bases and J dropped 0; count of bases not matched to a gene: 9. The germline V gene encodes CDR1 SEHNR and CDR2 FQNEAQ (reference sequence). This CDR3 region has 16 residues. Written as DNA, the CDR3 is TGTGCCAGCAGCGTATCTAGCGGTCAGTACCAAGAGACCCAGTACTTC. It is translated as CASSVSSGQYQETQYF.

This clonotype has a count of ten or more. V usage is TRBV7-2 and J usage is TRBJ2-7, with 7 bases aligning to TRBD1. V trimming: 4 bases; J trimming: 2 bases; junction bases outside the gene matches: 14. Germline V gene data show CDR1 as SGHTA and CDR2 as FQGNSA. The CDR3 extends over 17 amino acids. CDR3 loop: CASSCSDRDHHAYEQYF. In DNA form, the CDR3 reads TGTGCCAGCAGCTGTTCTGACAGGGACCACCATGCCTACGAGCAGTACTTC.

A note on this clonotype: The junction shows a germline mismatch at one end, possibly a read error. The chain uses TRBV6-1 and TRBJ1-5; perhaps TRBD1 as D (6 bases). CDR3 length: 15 amino acids. Germline V gene lookup returns CDR1 MNHNS and CDR2 SASEGT. As DNA, the CDR3 is TGTACCAGCAGGACCCAGGGGATAGTTCGACAGCCCCAGCATTTT. Its protein is CTSRTQGIVRQPQHF.

A few counts support this clonotype. The rearrangement joins TRBV12-3 or TRBV12-4 to TRBJ1-2; possibly TRBD1 for D (5 bases). The CDR3 loop spans 14 amino acids. Between the trimmed V and J ends, which lost 2 bases and 1 base, there was a span of 8 bases. CDR3 nucleotides: TGTGCCAGCAGTTTACGGGGGGTTAACTATGGCTACACCTTC. It codes for CASSLRGVNYGYTF.

The chain is built from TRBV2 and TRBJ2-1, with 15 bases fitting TRBD2. V shed 10 bases, J shed 10 bases, and the junction held 8 bases outside the gene matches. The CDR3 loop spans 14 amino acids. CDR1 is SNHLY and CDR2 is FYNNEI in the germline V gene. The CDR3 spells CAIRGLAGGGEQFF. CDR3 bases: TGTGCCATCAGGGGACTAGCGGGGGGAGGGGAGCAGTTCTTC. Filled out from reference TRBV2 and TRBJ2-1, the complete variable domain reads EPEVTQTPSHQVTQMGQEVILRCVPISNHLYFYWYRQILGQKVEFLVSFYNNEISEKSEIFDDQFSVERPDGSNFTLKIRSTKLEDSAMYFCAIRGLAGGGEQFFGPGTRLTVL.